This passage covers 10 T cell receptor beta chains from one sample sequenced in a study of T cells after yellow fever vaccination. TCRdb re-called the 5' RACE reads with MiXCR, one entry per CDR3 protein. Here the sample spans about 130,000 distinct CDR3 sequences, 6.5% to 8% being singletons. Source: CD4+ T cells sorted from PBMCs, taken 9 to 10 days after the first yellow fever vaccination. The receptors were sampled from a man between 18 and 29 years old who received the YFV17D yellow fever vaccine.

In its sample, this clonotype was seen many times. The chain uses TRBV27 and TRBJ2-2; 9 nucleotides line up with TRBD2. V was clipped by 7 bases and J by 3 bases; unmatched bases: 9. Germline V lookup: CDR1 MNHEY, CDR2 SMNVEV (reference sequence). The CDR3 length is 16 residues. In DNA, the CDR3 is TGTGCCAGCACTCTTCTAGCGGGGTGGGACACCGGGGAGCTGTTTTTT. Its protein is CASTLLAGWDTGELFF.

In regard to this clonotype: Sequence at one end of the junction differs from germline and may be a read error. CDR3 in amino acids: CASSRGLLCTEAFF. Written as DNA, the CDR3 is TGTGCCAGCAGCCGAGGGCTCCTCTGCACTGAAGCGTTCTTT. The chain combines TRBV4-2 with TRBJ1-1; no reliable D call. CDR1 and CDR2 from the germline V gene are LGHNA and YNFKEQ. There are 14 residues in the CDR3.

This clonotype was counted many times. CDR3 sequence: CASRDEYNQPQHF. CDR3 bases: TGTGCCAGCAGGGACGAGTACAATCAGCCCCAGCATTTT. This sequence joins TRBV12-3 or TRBV12-4 and TRBJ1-5; no definite D call. V was clipped by 6 bases and J by 3 bases, with 9 bases between them. There are 13 residues in the CDR3.

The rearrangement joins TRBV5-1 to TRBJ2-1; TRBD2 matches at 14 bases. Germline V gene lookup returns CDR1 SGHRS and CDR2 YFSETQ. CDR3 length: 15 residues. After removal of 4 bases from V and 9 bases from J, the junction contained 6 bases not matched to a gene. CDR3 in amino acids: CASSQGLAGVREQFF. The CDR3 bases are TGCGCCAGCAGCCAGGGACTAGCGGGGGTTCGTGAGCAGTTCTTC.

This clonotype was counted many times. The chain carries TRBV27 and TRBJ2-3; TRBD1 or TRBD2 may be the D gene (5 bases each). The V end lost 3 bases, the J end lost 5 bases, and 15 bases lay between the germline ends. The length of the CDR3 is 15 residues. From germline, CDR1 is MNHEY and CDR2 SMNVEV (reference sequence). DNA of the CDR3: TGTGCCAGCAGTTTTTCAGGCGCTGGGGGAGATACGCAGTATTTT. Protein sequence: CASSFSGAGGDTQYF.

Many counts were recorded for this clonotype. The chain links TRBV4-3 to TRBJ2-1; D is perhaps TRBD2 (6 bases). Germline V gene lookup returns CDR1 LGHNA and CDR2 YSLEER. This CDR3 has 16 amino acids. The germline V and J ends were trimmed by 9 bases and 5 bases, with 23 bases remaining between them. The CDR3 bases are TGCGCCAGATACCCGATACGGACTACCCGGGACAATGAGCAGTTCTTC. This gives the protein CARYPIRTTRDNEQFF.

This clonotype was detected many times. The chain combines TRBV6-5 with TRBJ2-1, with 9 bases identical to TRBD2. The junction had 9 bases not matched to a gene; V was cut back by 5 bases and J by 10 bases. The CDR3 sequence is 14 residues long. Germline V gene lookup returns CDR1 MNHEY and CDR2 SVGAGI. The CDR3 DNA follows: TGTGCCAGCAGTCCACCGGGACTAGCTGGGGAGCAGTTCTTC. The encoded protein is CASSPPGLAGEQFF.

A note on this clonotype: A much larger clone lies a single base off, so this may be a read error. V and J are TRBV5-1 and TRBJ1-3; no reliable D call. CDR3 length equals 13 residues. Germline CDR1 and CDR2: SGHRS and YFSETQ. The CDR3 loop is CASSLASANTIYF. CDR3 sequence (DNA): TGCGCCAGCAGCTTGGCCTCTGCAAACACCATATATTTT.

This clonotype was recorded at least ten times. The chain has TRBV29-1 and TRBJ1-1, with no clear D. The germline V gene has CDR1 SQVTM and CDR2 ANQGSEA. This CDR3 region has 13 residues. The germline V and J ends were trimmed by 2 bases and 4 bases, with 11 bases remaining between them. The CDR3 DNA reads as TGCAGCGTTGAACGTGTGGAGGGCACTGAAGCTTTCTTT. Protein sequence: CSVERVEGTEAFF.

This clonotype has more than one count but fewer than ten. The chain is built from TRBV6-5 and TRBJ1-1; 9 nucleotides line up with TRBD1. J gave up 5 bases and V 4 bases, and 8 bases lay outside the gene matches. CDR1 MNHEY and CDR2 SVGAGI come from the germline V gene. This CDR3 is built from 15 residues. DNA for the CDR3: TGTGCCAGCAGTTCCACCGACAGGGGGGATACTGAAGCTTTCTTT. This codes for CASSSTDRGDTEAFF.